This TCR beta chain was identified during a study of blood T cell repertoires in COVID-19. Measured with immunoSEQ multiplex PCR; TCRdb has only the in-frame clones, and not every one. The sample records 410,000 or so clones, 89% being singletons. The junction had 5 bases not matched to a gene; V was cut back by 0 bases and J by 10 bases. The CDR3 contains 15 residues. The germline gives CDR1 SGHTS, CDR2 YDEGEE. This clonotype was sampled from a woman aged 40 to 55 with COVID-19, enrolled during active disease. V gene TRBV5-8 combines with J gene TRBJ1-6; 9 nucleotides match TRBD1. The material sequenced was peripheral blood. CDR3 bases: TGTGCCAGCAGCTTGGGGGACAGGGTTTCCTCACCCCTCCACTTT. Residues: CASSLGDRVSSPLHF.